This TCR beta chain is from a study of blood T cell repertoires in COVID-19. The method was immunoSEQ multiplex PCR; TCRdb's version includes in-frame clones alone and lacks a portion of them. The profile shows more than 100,000 clones, 87% of them singletons. V was pared by 4 bases and J by 7 bases, with 16 bases between. The germline CDR1 and CDR2 sequences are LGHDT and YNNKEL (reference sequence). This CDR3 is 15 amino acids long. The receptor was isolated from a woman in her 70s with acute or convalescent COVID-19. This chain connects TRBV3-1 (or the pseudogene TRBV3-2) to TRBJ2-2, with D perhaps TRBD2 (5 bases). Sequences were obtained from peripheral blood. The CDR3 nucleotides read TGTGCCAGCAGCCCCGACCCTAGCACGCTCGGGGAGCTGTTTTTT. Translation gives CASSPDPSTLGELFF.